This TCR beta chain comes out of a study of T cell responses to AZD1222 COVID-19 vaccine. V lost 4 bases to trimming and J lost 4 bases, with 13 bases between them. Looked up from germline, CDR1 is SEHNR and CDR2 is FQNEAQ (reference sequence). The CDR3 is made up of 14 amino acids. Generated by immunoSEQ multiplex PCR, the TCRdb table keeps only in-frame clones and is missing some. The sample contains roughly 87,000 clones, more than 70% of which appear only once. This specimen consisted of peripheral blood, obtained 28 days after the second AZD1222 dose. This chain uses TRBV7-9 with TRBJ1-1; D possibly corresponds to TRBD1 (6 bases). The source is an adult who received the AZD1222 COVID-19 vaccine. The DNA for the CDR3 is TGTGCCAGCAGCTCCTCAGGGGTAAGCACTGAAGCTTTCTTT. Its translation: CASSSSGVSTEAFF.